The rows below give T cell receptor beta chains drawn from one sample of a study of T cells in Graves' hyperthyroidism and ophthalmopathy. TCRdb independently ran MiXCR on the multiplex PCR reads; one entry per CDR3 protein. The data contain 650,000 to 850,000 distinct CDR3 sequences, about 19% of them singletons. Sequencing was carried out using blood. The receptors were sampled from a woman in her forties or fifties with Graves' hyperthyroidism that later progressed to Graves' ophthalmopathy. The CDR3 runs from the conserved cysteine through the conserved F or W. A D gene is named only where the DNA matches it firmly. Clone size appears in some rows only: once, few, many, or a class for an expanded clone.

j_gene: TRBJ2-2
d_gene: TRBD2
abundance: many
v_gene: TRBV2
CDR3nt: TGTGCCAGCAGGTTACTAGCGGGGGGTAACACCGGGGAGCTGTTTTTT
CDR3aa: CASRLLAGGNTGELFF

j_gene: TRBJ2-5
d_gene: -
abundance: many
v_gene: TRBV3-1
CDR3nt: TGTGCCAGCAGATTAGACTGGAGAGAGACCCAGTACTTC
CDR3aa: CASRLDWRETQYF

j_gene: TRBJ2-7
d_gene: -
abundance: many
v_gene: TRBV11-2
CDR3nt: TGTGCCAGCAGCTGGGACTCCACCTACGAGCAGTACTTC
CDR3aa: CASSWDSTYEQYF

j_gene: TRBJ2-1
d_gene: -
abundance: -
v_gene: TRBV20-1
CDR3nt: TGCAGTGCTAGAGATGCAGAAAGTCTGCAAAATAATTACAATGAGCAGTTCTTC
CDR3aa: CSARDAESLQNNYNEQFF

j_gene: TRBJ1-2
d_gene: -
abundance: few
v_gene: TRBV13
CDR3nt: TGTGCCAGCAGCTTAGTAGGGCGGACCTATGGCTACACCTTC
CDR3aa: CASSLVGRTYGYTF

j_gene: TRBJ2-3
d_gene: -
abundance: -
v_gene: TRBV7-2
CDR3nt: TGTGCCAGCAGCCAAAACCTCCACGGGGCCACAGATACGCAGTATTTT
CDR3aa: CASSQNLHGATDTQYF

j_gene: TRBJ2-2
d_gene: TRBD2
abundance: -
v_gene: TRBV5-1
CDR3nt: TGCGCCAGCAGCTTGGGAGGGACTAGTGGCGCCGGGGAGCTGTTTTTT
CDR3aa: CASSLGGTSGAGELFF

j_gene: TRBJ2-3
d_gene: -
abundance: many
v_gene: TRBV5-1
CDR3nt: TGCGCCAGCAGCCCCCGGACTATTCCTAGCACAGATACGCAGTATTTT
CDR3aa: CASSPRTIPSTDTQYF

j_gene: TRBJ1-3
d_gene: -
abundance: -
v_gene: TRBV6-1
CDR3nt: TGTGCCAGCAGAAGACCCCAGAGCTCTGGAAACACCATATATTTT
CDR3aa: CASRRPQSSGNTIYF

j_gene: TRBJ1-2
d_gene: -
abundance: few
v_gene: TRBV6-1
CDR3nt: TGTGCCAGCAGTGAAGTTAATCAGGGGTACTATGGCTACACCTTC
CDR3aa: CASSEVNQGYYGYTF

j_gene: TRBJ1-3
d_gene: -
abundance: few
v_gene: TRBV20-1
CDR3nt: TGCAGTGCTAAAGCAGGGGCATTGTCTAACACCATATATTTT
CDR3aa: CSAKAGALSNTIYF

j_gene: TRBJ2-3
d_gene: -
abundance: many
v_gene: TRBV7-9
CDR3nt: TGTGCCAGCAGTCAACGATCCCCAGATACGCAGTATTTT
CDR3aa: CASSQRSPDTQYF

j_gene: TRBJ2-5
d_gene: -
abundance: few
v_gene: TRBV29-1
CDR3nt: TGCAGCGTCCGGGACACCTTGTGGGAGACCCAGTACTTC
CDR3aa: CSVRDTLWETQYF

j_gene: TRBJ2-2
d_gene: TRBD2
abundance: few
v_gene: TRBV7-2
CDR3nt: TGTGCCAGCAGCTCTTTGGGACTAGCAGCGAACACCGGGGAGCTGTTTTTT
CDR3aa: CASSSLGLAANTGELFF

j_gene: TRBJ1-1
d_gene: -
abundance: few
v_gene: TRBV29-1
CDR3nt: TGCAGCGTAGTAACAGCTGAAGCTTTCTTT
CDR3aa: CSVVTAEAFF

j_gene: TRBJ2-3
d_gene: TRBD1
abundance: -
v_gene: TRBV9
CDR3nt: TGTGCCAGCAGCCCCCGGGACGACAGGGGGCCCACAGATACGCAGTATTTT
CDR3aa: CASSPRDDRGPTDTQYF

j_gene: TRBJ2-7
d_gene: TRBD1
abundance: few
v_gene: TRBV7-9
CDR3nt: TGTGCCAGCGGCTCCCGGGACAGGGGTTTCTACGAGCAGTACTTC
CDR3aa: CASGSRDRGFYEQYF

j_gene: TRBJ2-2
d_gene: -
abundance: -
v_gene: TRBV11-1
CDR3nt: TGTGCCAGCATGCCAGCGAACACCGGGGAGCTGTTTTTT
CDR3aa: CASMPANTGELFF

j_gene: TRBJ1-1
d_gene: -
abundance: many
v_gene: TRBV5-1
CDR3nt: TGTGCCAGCAGTACGACGGGGGGCACTGAAGCTTTCTTT
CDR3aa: CASSTTGGTEAFF

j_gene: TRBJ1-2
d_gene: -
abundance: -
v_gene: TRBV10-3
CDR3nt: TGTGCCATCAGTGGTGGGGACATGGACTATGGCTACACCTTC
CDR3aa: CAISGGDMDYGYTF

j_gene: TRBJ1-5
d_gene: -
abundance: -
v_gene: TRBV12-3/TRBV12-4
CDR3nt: TGTGCCAGCAGTTTTGTGGTTCAGCCCCAGCATTTT
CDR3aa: CASSFVVQPQHF

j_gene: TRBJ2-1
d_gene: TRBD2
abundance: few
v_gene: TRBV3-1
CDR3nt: TGTGCCAGCAGCCAAGTTCGTAAGGCTAGCGGCTACAATGAGCAGTTCTTC
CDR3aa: CASSQVRKASGYNEQFF

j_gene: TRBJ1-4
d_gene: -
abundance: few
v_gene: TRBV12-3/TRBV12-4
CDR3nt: TGTGCCAGCACCCCCCGGGTTAGTGGGGGCGGTGAAAAACTGTTTTTT
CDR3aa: CASTPRVSGGGEKLFF

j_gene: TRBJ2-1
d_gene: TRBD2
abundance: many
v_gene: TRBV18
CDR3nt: TGTGCCAGCTCACCACTAGCGGGGGCCTACAATGAGCAGTTCTTC
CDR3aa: CASSPLAGAYNEQFF

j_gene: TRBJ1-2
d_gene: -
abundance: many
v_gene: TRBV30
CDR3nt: TGTGCCTGGAGTACAGGAAACTATGGCTACACCTTC
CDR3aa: CAWSTGNYGYTF

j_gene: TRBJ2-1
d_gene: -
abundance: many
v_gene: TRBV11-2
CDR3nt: TGTGCCAGCAGCTTAGTCTCAGCATACAATGAGCAGTTCTTC
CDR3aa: CASSLVSAYNEQFF

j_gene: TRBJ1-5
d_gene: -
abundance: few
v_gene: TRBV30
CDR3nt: TGTGCCTGGAGGGGCGGGGGGGCCTCCTATCAGCCCCAGCATTTT
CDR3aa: CAWRGGGASYQPQHF

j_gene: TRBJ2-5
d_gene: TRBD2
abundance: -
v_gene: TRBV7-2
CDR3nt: TGTGCCAGCAGCAATACCCCGAATTCTGAGCGGGGGGGCGGAGAGACCCAGTACTTC
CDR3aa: CASSNTPNSERGGGETQYF

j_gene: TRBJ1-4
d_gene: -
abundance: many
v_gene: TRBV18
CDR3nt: TGTGCCAGCTCACCACCGGTGAATGAAAAACTGTTTTTT
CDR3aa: CASSPPVNEKLFF

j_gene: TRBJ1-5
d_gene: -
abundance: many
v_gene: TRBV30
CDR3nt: TGTGCCTGGAGTGATCCCGGGGTTGGGCGGCAGCCCCAGCATTTT
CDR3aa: CAWSDPGVGRQPQHF

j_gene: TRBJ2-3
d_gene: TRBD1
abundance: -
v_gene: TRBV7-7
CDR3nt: TGTGCTAGCAGCCAGGGACAGGGAGGGCAGGCAGATACGCAGTATTTT
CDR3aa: CASSQGQGGQADTQYF

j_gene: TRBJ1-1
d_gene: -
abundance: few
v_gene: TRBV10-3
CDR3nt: TGTGCCACCTCGAGACTGGACGGGAACACTGAAGCTTTCTTT
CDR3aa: CATSRLDGNTEAFF

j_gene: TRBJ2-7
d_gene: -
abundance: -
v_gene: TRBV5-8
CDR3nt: TGTGCCAGCAGCTTTAATCGGGAGCAGTACTTC
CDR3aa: CASSFNREQYF

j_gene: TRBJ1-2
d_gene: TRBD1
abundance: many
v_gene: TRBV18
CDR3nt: TGTGCCAGCAGTCCGGACAGGGACTATGGCTACACCTTC
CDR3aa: CASSPDRDYGYTF

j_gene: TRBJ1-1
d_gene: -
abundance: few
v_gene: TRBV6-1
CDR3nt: TGTGCCAGCAGTGTATCCGAAACAAGGGACACTGAAGCTTTCTTT
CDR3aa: CASSVSETRDTEAFF

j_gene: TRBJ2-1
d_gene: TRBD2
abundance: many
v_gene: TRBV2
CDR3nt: TGTGCCAGCGGCCCAGCGGGGGGCTCCTACAATGAGCAGTTCTTC
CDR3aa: CASGPAGGSYNEQFF

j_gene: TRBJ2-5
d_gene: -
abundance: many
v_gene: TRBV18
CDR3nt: TGTGCCAGCTCACCACCGTGGCCTGAGACCCAGTACTTC
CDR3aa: CASSPPWPETQYF

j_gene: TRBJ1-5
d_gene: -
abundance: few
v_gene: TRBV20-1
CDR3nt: TGCAGTGCTAGACCATACTCCGGGGGCCAGCCCCAGCATTTT
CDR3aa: CSARPYSGGQPQHF

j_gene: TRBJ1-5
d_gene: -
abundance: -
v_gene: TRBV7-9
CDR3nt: TGTGCCAGCAGCACGGCTGAGCCCCAGCATTTT
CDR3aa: CASSTAEPQHF

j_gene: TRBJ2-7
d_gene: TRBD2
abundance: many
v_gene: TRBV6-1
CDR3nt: TGTGCCAGCCGAGACCCGCGAATACTAGCGGGGGAGCAGTACTTC
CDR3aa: CASRDPRILAGEQYF

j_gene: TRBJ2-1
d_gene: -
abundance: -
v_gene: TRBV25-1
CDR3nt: TGTGCCAGCAGTCATCGTGGGAATGAGCAGTTCTTC
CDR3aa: CASSHRGNEQFF